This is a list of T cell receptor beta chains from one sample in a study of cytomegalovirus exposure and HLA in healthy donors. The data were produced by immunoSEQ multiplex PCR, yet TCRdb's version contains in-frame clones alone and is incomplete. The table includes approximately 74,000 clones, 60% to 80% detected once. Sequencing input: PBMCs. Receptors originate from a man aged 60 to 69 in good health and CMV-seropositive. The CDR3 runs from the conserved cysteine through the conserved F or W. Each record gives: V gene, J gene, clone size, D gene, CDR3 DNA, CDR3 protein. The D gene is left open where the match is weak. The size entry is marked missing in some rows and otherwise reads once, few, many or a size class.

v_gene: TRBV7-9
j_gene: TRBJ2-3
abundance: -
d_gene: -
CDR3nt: TGTGCCACCTTAGAAATTAGCCACACAGATACGCAGTATTTT
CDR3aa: CATLEISHTDTQYF

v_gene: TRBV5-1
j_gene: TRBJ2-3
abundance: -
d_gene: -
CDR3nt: TGCGCCAGCAGCATTACTAGCTACACAGATACGCAGTATTTT
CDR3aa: CASSITSYTDTQYF

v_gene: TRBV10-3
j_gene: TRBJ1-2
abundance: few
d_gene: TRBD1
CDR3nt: TGTGCCATCAGTGAGACAGGGACAGCTAGCTATGGCTACACCTTC
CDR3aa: CAISETGTASYGYTF

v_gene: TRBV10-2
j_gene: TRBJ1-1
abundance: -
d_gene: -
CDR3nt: TGCGCCACCGGACCCCAGGGTAACACTGAAGCTTTCTTT
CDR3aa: CATGPQGNTEAFF

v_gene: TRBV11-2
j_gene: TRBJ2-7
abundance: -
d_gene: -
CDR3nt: TGTGCCAGCAGCCCCGGGACTTCTTCCTACGAGCAGTACTTC
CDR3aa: CASSPGTSSYEQYF

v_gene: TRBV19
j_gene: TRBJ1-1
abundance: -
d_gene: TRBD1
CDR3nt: TGTGCCAGTAGTGTAACAGGGGGCACTATGAACACTGAAGCTTTCTTT
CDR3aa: CASSVTGGTMNTEAFF

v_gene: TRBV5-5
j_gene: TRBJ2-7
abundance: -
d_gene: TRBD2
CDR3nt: TGTGCCAGCACCTGGGGCGGGAGCTACGAGCAGTACTTC
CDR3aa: CASTWGGSYEQYF

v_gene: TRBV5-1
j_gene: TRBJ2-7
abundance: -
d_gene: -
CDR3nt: TGTGCCAGCAGCTCAGGGGCCATTTACGAGCAGTACTTC
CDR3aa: CASSSGAIYEQYF

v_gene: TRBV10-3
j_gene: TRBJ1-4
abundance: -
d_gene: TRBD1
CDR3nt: TGTGCCATCAGGGGGGACAGGGTTGATGAAAAACTGTTTTTT
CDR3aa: CAIRGDRVDEKLFF

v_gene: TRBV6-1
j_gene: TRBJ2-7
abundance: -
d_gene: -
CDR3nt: TGTGCCAGCAGGCAGGGTGTTGCCTACGAGCAGTACTTC
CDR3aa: CASRQGVAYEQYF

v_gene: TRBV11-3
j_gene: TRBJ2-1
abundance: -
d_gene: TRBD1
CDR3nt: TGTGCCAGCAGCTTAGATCGTACCGGGACAGGGGGCAATGAGCAGTTCTTC
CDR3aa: CASSLDRTGTGGNEQFF

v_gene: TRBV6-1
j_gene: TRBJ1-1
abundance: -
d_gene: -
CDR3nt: TGTGCCAGCAGTGACAATACGGGGACTGAAGCTTTCTTT
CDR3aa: CASSDNTGTEAFF

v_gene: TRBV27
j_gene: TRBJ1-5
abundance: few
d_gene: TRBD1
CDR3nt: TGTGCCAGCAGGACAGGGGGCGTGCATCAGCCCCAGCATTTT
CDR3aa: CASRTGGVHQPQHF

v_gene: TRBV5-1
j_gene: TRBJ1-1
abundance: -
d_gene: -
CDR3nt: TGCGCCAGCAGCTCAACCCCGGGGTCCTTGAACACTGAAGCTTTCTTT
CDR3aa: CASSSTPGSLNTEAFF

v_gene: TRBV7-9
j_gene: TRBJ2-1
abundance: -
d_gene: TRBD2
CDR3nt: TGTGCCAGCAGCTTGACTTCGGCGGGAGGTAATGAGCAGTTCTTC
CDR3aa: CASSLTSAGGNEQFF

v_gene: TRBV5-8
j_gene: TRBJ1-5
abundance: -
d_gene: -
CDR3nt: TGTGCCAGCAGCTGGGCTTGGAGGGACAATCAGCCCCAGCATTTT
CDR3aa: CASSWAWRDNQPQHF

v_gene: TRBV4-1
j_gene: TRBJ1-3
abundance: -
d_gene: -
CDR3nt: TGCGCCAGCAGCCAGGCACAGGGAAGTCATGGAAACACCATATATTTT
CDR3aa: CASSQAQGSHGNTIYF

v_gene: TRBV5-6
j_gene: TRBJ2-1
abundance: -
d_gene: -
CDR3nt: TGTGTCCCTGGGGATAAGGACACCCTATACAATGAGCAGTTCTTC
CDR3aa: CVPGDKDTLYNEQFF

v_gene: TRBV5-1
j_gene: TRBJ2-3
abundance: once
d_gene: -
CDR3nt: TGCGCCAGCAGCTTGAACACCGTCACAGATACGCAGTATTTT
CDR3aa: CASSLNTVTDTQYF

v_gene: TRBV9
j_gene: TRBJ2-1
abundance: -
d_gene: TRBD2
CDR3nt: TGTGCCAGCAGCGTAGTGGCTAGCGGGGCGTACAATGAGCAGTTCTTC
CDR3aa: CASSVVASGAYNEQFF

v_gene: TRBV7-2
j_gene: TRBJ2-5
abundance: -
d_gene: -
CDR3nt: TGTGCCAGCAGCTCCGACGGGGGGCCGGGGGAGACCCAGTACTTC
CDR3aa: CASSSDGGPGETQYF

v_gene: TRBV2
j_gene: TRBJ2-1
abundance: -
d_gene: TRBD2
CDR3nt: TGTGCCAGCAGTGAACTGGCTAGCGGGTCCCCCTACAATGAGCAGTTCTTC
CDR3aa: CASSELASGSPYNEQFF

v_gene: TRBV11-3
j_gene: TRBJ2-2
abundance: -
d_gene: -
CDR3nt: TGTGCCAGCAGTGAATATGCAGGCGTGGTTACCGGGGAGCTGTTTTTT
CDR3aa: CASSEYAGVVTGELFF

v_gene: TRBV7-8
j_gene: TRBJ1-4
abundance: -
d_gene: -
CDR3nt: TGTGCCAGCAGCTTAGAGGAGGCAACTAATGAAAAACTGTTTTTT
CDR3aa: CASSLEEATNEKLFF

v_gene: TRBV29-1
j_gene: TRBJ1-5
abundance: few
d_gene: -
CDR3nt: TGCAGCGTTAAGGGGCCCGATCAGCCCCAGCATTTT
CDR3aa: CSVKGPDQPQHF

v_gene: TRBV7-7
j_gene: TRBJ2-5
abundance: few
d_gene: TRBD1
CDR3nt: TGTGCTAGCAGCGAGGGACAGGGGGGGTCCCAAGAGACCCAGTACTTC
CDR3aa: CASSEGQGGSQETQYF

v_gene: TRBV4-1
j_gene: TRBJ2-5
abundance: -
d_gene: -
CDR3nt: TGCGCCAGCAGCCAAGGCCCGGGTCAAGAGACCCAGTACTTC
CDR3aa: CASSQGPGQETQYF

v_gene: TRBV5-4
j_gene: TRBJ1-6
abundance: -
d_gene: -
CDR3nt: TGTGCCAGCAGCAATGGGGGCAGACACTATAATTCACCCCTCCACTTT
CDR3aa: CASSNGGRHYNSPLHF

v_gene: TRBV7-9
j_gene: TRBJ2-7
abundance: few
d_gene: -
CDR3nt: TGTGCCAGCAGCTTAGTGGGGCTCGAGCAGTACTTC
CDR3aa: CASSLVGLEQYF

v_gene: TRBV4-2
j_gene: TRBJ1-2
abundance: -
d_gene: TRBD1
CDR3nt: TGTGCCAGCAGCCCCCGACAGGGGGCGGACTATGGCTACACCTTC
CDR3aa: CASSPRQGADYGYTF

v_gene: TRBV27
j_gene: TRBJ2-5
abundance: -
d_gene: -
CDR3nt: TGTGCCAGCAGTTCGTGGGGGCAGGCCGGGGAGACCCAGTACTTC
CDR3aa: CASSSWGQAGETQYF

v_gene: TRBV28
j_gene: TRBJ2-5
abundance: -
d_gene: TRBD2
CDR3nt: TGTGCCAGCAGCCGCACTAGCGGCCAAGAGACCCAGTACTTC
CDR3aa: CASSRTSGQETQYF

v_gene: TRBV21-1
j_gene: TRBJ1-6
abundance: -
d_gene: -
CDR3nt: TGTGCCCGACAGCTTCCCGTCGGTTCACCCCTCCACTTT
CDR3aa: CARQLPVGSPLHF

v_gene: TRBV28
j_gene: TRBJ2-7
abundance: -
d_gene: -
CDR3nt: TGTGCCACCAGCAACTACGAGCAGTACTTC
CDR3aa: CATSNYEQYF

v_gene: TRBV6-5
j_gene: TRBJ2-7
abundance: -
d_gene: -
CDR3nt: TGTGCCAGCAGGGAACCAGGGCCCCTCGACGAGCAGTACTTC
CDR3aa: CASREPGPLDEQYF

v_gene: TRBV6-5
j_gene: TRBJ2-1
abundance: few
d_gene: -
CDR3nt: TGTGCCAGCAGTTGGCGGCGGGAGCAGTTCTTC
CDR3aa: CASSWRREQFF

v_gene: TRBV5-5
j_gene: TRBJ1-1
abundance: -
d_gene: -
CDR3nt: TGTGCCAGCAGCTTCGGTAACACTGAAGCTTTCTTT
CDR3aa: CASSFGNTEAFF

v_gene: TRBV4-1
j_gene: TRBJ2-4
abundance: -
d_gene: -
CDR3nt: TGCGCCAGCAGCCAAGATGGGACACCGAGGTTC
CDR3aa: CASSQDGTPRF

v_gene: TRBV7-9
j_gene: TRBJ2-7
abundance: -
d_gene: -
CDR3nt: TGTGCCAGCAGCCCCGCTCAGGGGTCAACCTACGAGCAGTACTTC
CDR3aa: CASSPAQGSTYEQYF

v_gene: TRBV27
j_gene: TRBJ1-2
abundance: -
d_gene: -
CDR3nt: TGTGCCAGCAGTTCCAGGGCCTTTAACTATGGCTACACCTTC
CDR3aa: CASSSRAFNYGYTF

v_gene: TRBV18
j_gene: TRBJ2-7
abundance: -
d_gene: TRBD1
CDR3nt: TGTGCCAGCTCACCTGACAGGGGCCACGAGCAGTACTTC
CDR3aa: CASSPDRGHEQYF

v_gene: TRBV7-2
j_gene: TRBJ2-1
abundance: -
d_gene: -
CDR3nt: TGTGCCAGCAGCTTCACCACCGTTGGGGGGGCAAGGGAGCAGTTCTTC
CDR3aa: CASSFTTVGGAREQFF

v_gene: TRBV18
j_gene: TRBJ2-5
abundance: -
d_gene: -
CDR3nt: TGTGCCAGCTCACCGGTCCAGGGGCAAGAGACCCAGTACTTC
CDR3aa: CASSPVQGQETQYF

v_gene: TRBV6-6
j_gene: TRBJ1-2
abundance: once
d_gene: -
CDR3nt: TGTGCCAGCAGTTACCTCTCCGGGGGGTATGGCTACACCTTC
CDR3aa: CASSYLSGGYGYTF

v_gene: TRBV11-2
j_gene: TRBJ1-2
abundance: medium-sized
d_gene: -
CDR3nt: TGTGCCAGCAGCTCCGGGGGGTTCTATGGCTACACCTTC
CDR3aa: CASSSGGFYGYTF

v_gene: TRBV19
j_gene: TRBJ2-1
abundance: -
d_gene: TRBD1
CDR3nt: TGTGCCAGTAGTAGAACCTCCCCGGGACAGGGTACCTACAATGAGCAGTTCTTC
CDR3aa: CASSRTSPGQGTYNEQFF

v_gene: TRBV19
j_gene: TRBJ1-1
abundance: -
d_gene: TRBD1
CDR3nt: TGTGCCAGTAGTACCTCGGACAGGGTCACTGAAGCTTTCTTT
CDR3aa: CASSTSDRVTEAFF

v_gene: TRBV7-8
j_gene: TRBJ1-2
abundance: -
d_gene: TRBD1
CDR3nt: TGTGCCAGCAGCACGCGACAGGGGATCAACTATGGCTACACCTTC
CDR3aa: CASSTRQGINYGYTF

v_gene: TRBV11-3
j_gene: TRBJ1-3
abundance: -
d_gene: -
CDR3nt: TGTGCCAGCAGCTTAGACGGGAACACCATATATTTT
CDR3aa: CASSLDGNTIYF

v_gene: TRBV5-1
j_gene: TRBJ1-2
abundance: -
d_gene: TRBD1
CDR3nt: TGCGCCAGCAGCGCGGACAGGGAATGGGATGGCTACACCTTC
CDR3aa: CASSADREWDGYTF